The rows below give T cell receptor beta chains drawn from one sample of a study of CD8+ T cells in alopecia areata. Sequencing was performed with immunoSEQ multiplex PCR; in TCRdb, only in-frame clones are kept and a portion is missing. This table has approximately 150,000 clones, around 87% appearing once. The sequences come from CD8+ T cells sorted from blood, collected at week 0. The receptor source for this set is a human donor with alopecia areata. CDR3s include the opening cysteine and the closing phenylalanine or tryptophan. The D gene is left open where the match is weak. Clone size appears in some rows only: once, few, many, or a class for an expanded clone.

>TRBJ1-1|TRBD1|TRBV7-2|NA
CASSLQGVTEAFF
TGTGCCAGCAGCCTACAGGGGGTCACTGAAGCTTTCTTT
>TRBJ2-5|TRBD1|TRBV29-1|NA
CSVDEDRELETQYF
TGCAGCGTTGACGAGGACAGGGAGTTGGAGACCCAGTACTTC
>TRBJ2-2|NA|TRBV27|NA
CASSFVSTGELFF
TGTGCCAGCAGTTTCGTTAGCACCGGGGAGCTGTTTTTT
>TRBJ1-1|NA|TRBV7-2|NA
CASSLNLGNTEAFF
TGTGCCAGCAGCTTAAACCTGGGGAACACTGAAGCTTTCTTT
>TRBJ2-1|TRBD2|TRBV7-9|NA
CASSPEEREAAYNEQFF
TGTGCCAGCAGCCCCGAGGAGCGGGAGGCTGCCTACAATGAGCAGTTCTTC
>TRBJ1-3|NA|TRBV7-9|NA
CASREEGNTIYF
TGTGCCAGCCGTGAGGAAGGAAACACCATATATTTT
>TRBJ2-3|NA|TRBV30|NA
CAWSNGASTDTQYF
TGTGCCTGGAGTAACGGCGCTAGCACAGATACGCAGTATTTT
>TRBJ2-7|NA|TRBV25-1|NA
CASGVAYEQYF
TGTGCCAGCGGAGTAGCTTACGAGCAGTACTTC
>TRBJ2-7|TRBD1|TRBV27|NA
CASRPGTGGYEQYF
TGTGCCAGCAGACCCGGGACAGGGGGCTACGAGCAGTACTTC
>TRBJ2-4|NA|TRBV6-7|NA
CASSKLGRGKNIQYF
TGTGCCAGCAGTAAGTTAGGGCGCGGCAAAAACATTCAGTACTTC
>TRBJ1-1|NA|TRBV2|NA
CASRTAWGTEAFF
TGTGCCAGCAGGACAGCGTGGGGTACTGAAGCTTTCTTT
>TRBJ2-7|NA|TRBV27|NA
CASSFSKQSLISSEQYF
TGTGCCAGCAGTTTCTCAAAACAGAGCCTAATAAGTTCCGAGCAGTACTTC
>TRBJ1-2|NA|TRBV7-9|NA
CASSFGQSNYGYTF
TGTGCCAGCAGCTTCGGACAGTCAAACTATGGCTACACCTTC
>TRBJ1-2|NA|TRBV7-9|once
CASSRTEFYGYTF
TGTGCCAGCAGCCGAACAGAGTTCTATGGCTACACCTTC
>TRBJ1-4|NA|TRBV6-5|NA
CASSFDETNEKLFF
TGTGCCAGCAGTTTCGACGAAACTAATGAAAAACTGTTTTTT
>TRBJ2-7|TRBD2|TRBV7-6|NA
CASSLEGTRFAYEQYF
TGTGCCAGCAGCTTAGAAGGGACTAGGTTTGCCTACGAGCAGTACTTC
>TRBJ2-2|NA|TRBV6-5|NA
CASSLSTGELFF
TGTGCCAGCAGTTTAAGCACCGGGGAGCTGTTTTTT
>TRBJ1-2|NA|TRBV2|NA
CASREGWQILGYTF
TGTGCCAGCAGAGAGGGGTGGCAGATACTAGGCTACACCTTC
>TRBJ2-7|TRBD1|TRBV27|NA
CASSLDGTAYSYEQYF
TGTGCCAGCAGTTTAGATGGGACAGCTTACTCCTACGAGCAGTACTTC
>TRBJ2-4|NA|TRBV5-5|NA
CASSGGRNIQYF
TGTGCCAGCAGCGGGGGGAGGAACATTCAGTACTTC
>TRBJ2-7|TRBD1|TRBV27|NA
CASSPSPGTGTYEQYF
TGTGCCAGCAGTCCCAGTCCCGGGACAGGGACCTACGAGCAGTACTTC
>TRBJ1-1|TRBD1|TRBV7-8|once
CASSLYAGTANTEAFF
TGTGCCAGCAGCTTGTATGCTGGGACAGCGAACACTGAAGCTTTCTTT
>TRBJ2-1|TRBD1|TRBV5-4|NA
CASSSTGGGWEQFF
TGTGCCAGCAGCTCGACAGGGGGCGGTTGGGAGCAGTTCTTC
>TRBJ2-6|TRBD2|TRBV7-6|once
CASSSSSGVRSGANVLTF
TGTGCCAGCAGCTCCTCTAGCGGGGTACGCTCTGGGGCCAACGTCCTGACTTTC
>TRBJ2-3|NA|TRBV30|NA
CAWSVLTDTQYF
TGTGCCTGGAGTGTACTTACAGATACGCAGTATTTT
>TRBJ2-2|TRBD2|TRBV6-5|NA
CASSFSGLVSGELFF
TGTGCCAGCAGTTTTTCGGGACTAGTAAGCGGGGAGCTGTTTTTT
>TRBJ1-5|NA|TRBV19|NA
CASTPIEGVNQPQHF
TGTGCCAGTACCCCCATCGAAGGGGTGAATCAGCCCCAGCATTTT
>TRBJ1-3|NA|TRBV15|NA
CATGGVNTIYF
TGTGCCACCGGCGGGGTAAACACCATATATTTT